Below, 23 T cell receptor beta chains from the same sample are listed, as sequenced in a study of cytomegalovirus exposure and HLA in healthy donors. PCR involved 60 Vbeta and 13 Jbeta primers. Using immunoSEQ multiplex PCR, the repertoire was profiled, and TCRdb retains in-frame clones only, with some absent. This table holds 100,000 to 150,000 clones, 70% to 80% found once. The sequenced sample consisted of PBMCs. These receptors were obtained from a female donor in good health and CMV-seropositive.

This clone was seen a few times. This sequence joins TRBV5-1 and TRBJ2-2, with 10 bases identical to TRBD1. Germline V gives CDR1 SGHRS, CDR2 YFSETQ. V shed 2 bases and J 4 bases; nucleotides not matched to a gene: 5. The CDR3 consists of 16 residues. The CDR3: CASSFSGTGVTGELFF. Written as DNA, the CDR3 is TGCGCCAGCAGCTTTTCCGGGACAGGGGTCACCGGGGAGCTGTTTTTT.

This clone was seen only a few times. The V and J genes are TRBV27 and TRBJ2-3; no firm D call. CDR3 length: 14 amino acids. Per germline, CDR1 MNHEY and CDR2 SMNVEV (reference sequence). V was pared by 4 bases and J by 0 bases, with 8 bases between. The CDR3 region is CASSSGYSTDTQYF. The CDR3 DNA reads TGTGCCAGCAGTTCCGGGTATAGCACAGATACGCAGTATTTT.

This clone was detected only a few times. The chain employs TRBV19 and TRBJ1-1; no definite D call. V lost 7 bases to trimming and J lost 5 bases, with 20 bases between them. The CDR3 consists of 15 residues. The germline gives CDR1 LNHDA, CDR2 SQIVND (reference sequence). This CDR3 reads CASIGMVGVGTEAFF. The CDR3 region has the DNA TGTGCCAGTATCGGTATGGTCGGGGTTGGGACTGAAGCTTTCTTT.

This clone was observed a few times. V is TRBV28 and J is TRBJ1-1, with TRBD1 matching over 8 bases. The CDR3 runs 15 residues. In germline, CDR1 is MDHEN, CDR2 SYDVKM. J lost 4 bases, V lost 6 bases, and 10 bases had no gene match. In nucleotides, the CDR3 is TGTGCCAGCAGCCCGCTGGACAGGGTGGTCACTGAAGCTTTCTTT. Its translation is CASSPLDRVVTEAFF.

V usage is TRBV27 and J usage is TRBJ2-1; 13 positions agree with TRBD2. J was trimmed by 2 bases and V by 6 bases; bases with no gene match: 16. The CDR3 contains 20 residues. The germline V gene has CDR1 MNHEY and CDR2 SMNVEV (reference sequence). The CDR3 nucleotides read TGTGCCAGCAGGGGACTAGCGGGACCAAAAGAGCGAGGGGCCTACAATGAGCAGTTCTTC. Translation gives CASRGLAGPKERGAYNEQFF.

This clone was detected only once. CDR3 in amino acids: CASSQRTGYTGELFF. The CDR3 DNA follows: TGTGCCAGCAGCCAACGGACAGGTTACACCGGGGAGCTGTTTTTT. The J gene is TRBJ2-2, the V gene TRBV4-2; 7 positions match TRBD1. The CDR3 extends over 15 amino acids. The germline gives CDR1 LGHNA, CDR2 YNFKEQ. After removal of 2 bases from V and 3 bases from J, the junction contained 3 bases not matched to a gene.

This sequence joins TRBV7-9 and TRBJ1-5; the match to TRBD1 covers 7 bases. This CDR3 has 14 residues. Per the germline V gene, CDR1 is SEHNR and CDR2 is FQNEAQ (reference sequence). The trim removed 5 bases at V and 5 bases at J, leaving 6 bases unmatched. CDR3 residues: CASSTGQRDQPQHF. CDR3 sequence (DNA): TGTGCCAGCAGCACGGGACAGCGGGATCAGCCCCAGCATTTT.

This sequence joins TRBV9 and TRBJ2-5; 7 nucleotides agree with TRBD1. CDR3 length equals 14 residues. V was pared by 4 bases and J by 1 base, with 4 bases of the junction left unmatched. Germline V lookup: CDR1 SGDLS, CDR2 YYNGEE. CDR3 nucleotides: TGTGCCAGCAGCTCCGGACAGGTCCAAGAGACCCAGTACTTC. Protein sequence: CASSSGQVQETQYF.

The chain has TRBV19 and TRBJ2-1; 7 bases match TRBD1. Per the germline V gene, CDR1 is LNHDA and CDR2 is SQIVND (reference sequence). V shed 6 bases and J 10 bases; nucleotides not matched to a gene: 9. The CDR3 has 13 residues. Here the CDR3 reads CASSLTGVVEQFF. The CDR3, as DNA: TGTGCCAGTAGCCTAACAGGGGTAGTAGAGCAGTTCTTC.

The chain recombines TRBV4-2 with TRBJ2-7, with a tentative D call TRBD1 (6 bases). Germline CDR1 is LGHNA and CDR2 is YNFKEQ. The V end lost 2 bases, the J end lost 5 bases, and 13 bases lay between the germline ends. The CDR3 covers 14 residues. CDR3 amino acids: CASSQISRDNEQYF. As DNA, the CDR3 is TGTGCCAGCAGCCAAATCTCCCGGGACAACGAGCAGTACTTC.

The V gene is TRBV19, the J gene TRBJ2-2; 8 bases map to TRBD2. CDR3 length equals 17 residues. Trimming cost V 5 bases and J 8 bases; bases outside gene matches: 16. In germline, CDR1 is LNHDA, CDR2 SQIVND (reference sequence). The CDR3, as DNA: TGTGCCAGTAGTGTCCGTCTTAGCGGGGCGCGCTCAGGGGAGCTGTTTTTT. Translating it yields CASSVRLSGARSGELFF.

A single count supports this clone. This chain links TRBV11-2 with TRBJ2-7, with TRBD1 identical over 7 bases. V was pared by 0 bases and J by 3 bases, with 11 bases of the junction left unmatched. This CDR3 has 17 residues. Germline V CDR1 and CDR2: SGHAT, FQNNGV. As DNA, the CDR3 is TGTGCCAGCAGCTTAGAAAGCCGGGACAGAAATCACTACGAGCAGTACTTC. Its translation: CASSLESRDRNHYEQYF.

The V call is TRBV7-7, the J call TRBJ2-2; the D gene is possibly TRBD1 (5 bases). With 8 bases removed from V and 6 bases from J, the gap between germline ends came to 19 bases. Germline V CDR1 and CDR2: SSHAT, FNYEAQ (reference sequence). The CDR3 is 15 amino acids. CDR3 DNA: TGTGCCAGCGGATTAATAACAGGAGCCCCCGGGGAGCTGTTTTTT. Encoded protein: CASGLITGAPGELFF.

The chain combines TRBV10-1 with TRBJ2-3; 7 bases map to TRBD1. The CDR3 has 15 amino acids. V shed 4 bases and J 2 bases; nucleotides not matched to a gene: 6. CDR1 and CDR2 (germline): WNHNN, SYGVQD (reference sequence). The CDR3 sequence is CASSGGGPLTDTQYF. The CDR3 region has the DNA TGCGCCAGCAGTGGAGGGGGCCCCCTCACAGATACGCAGTATTTT.

This clone was seen a few times. The chain has TRBV19 and TRBJ2-7; D possibly corresponds to TRBD1 (6 bases). This CDR3 has 15 residues. Germline CDR1 reads LNHDA; CDR2 reads SQIVND (reference sequence). V gave up 4 bases and J gave up 5 bases, with 18 bases separating them. The CDR3 here is CASSKQGLLTNEQYF. For the CDR3, the DNA is TGTGCCAGTAGTAAACAGGGCCTGCTTACTAACGAGCAGTACTTC.

This clone was observed once. This chain links TRBV9 with TRBJ1-3; 7 bases align to TRBD1. J lost 0 bases, V lost 3 bases, and 6 bases had no gene match. The V gene's germline CDR1 is SGDLS and CDR2 YYNGEE. The CDR3 has 16 residues. The CDR3 loop is CASSARQGYSGNTIYF. CDR3 bases: TGTGCCAGCAGCGCAAGACAGGGTTACTCTGGAAACACCATATATTTT.

This clone showed up just a few times. The rearrangement links TRBV4-1 to TRBJ1-4; no clear D gene. Deletions cut 1 base from V and 4 bases from J, with 7 bases between. The CDR3 covers 14 residues. Germline V gene data show CDR1 as MGHRA and CDR2 as YSYEKL. In DNA, the CDR3 is TGCGCCAGCAGCCAAGTTCAGGATAATGAAAAACTGTTTTTT. Amino acid sequence: CASSQVQDNEKLFF.

This chain joins TRBV25-1 and TRBJ1-5; D not certain. V lost 3 bases and J lost 0, with 12 bases in between. CDR1 MGHDK and CDR2 SYGVNS come from the germline V gene. This CDR3 is built from 16 residues. CDR3 bases: TGTGCCAGCAGTGATTCGCGTCTCTCTAGCAATCAGCCCCAGCATTTT. Its translation is CASSDSRLSSNQPQHF.

This chain connects TRBV18 to TRBJ2-1; TRBD2 might be the D (7 bases). The CDR3 spans 17 residues. Germline-derived CDR1 and CDR2 are KGHSH and LQKENI. The germline V and J ends were trimmed by 3 bases and 0 bases, with 15 bases remaining between them. CDR3 residues: CASSPTGGASSYNEQFF. CDR3 DNA: TGTGCCAGCTCACCGACTGGGGGGGCCAGCTCCTACAATGAGCAGTTCTTC.

This clone occurred once. The chain joins TRBV5-4 to TRBJ1-6; TRBD1 matches at 9 bases. V was clipped by 4 bases and J by 7 bases; unmatched bases: 12. Germline CDR1 reads SGHNT; CDR2 reads YYREEE (reference sequence). The CDR3 runs 17 residues. The CDR3 spells CASSARAQGAPNSPLHF. In nucleotides, the CDR3 is TGTGCCAGCAGCGCAAGAGCACAGGGGGCTCCGAATTCACCCCTCCACTTT.

V and J are TRBV28 and TRBJ1-2, with a possible D match to TRBD1 (5 bases). Trimming shortened V by 2 bases and J by 6 bases, and 10 bases separated the two germline ends. Germline-derived CDR1 and CDR2 are MDHEN and SYDVKM. The CDR3 loop spans 13 amino acids. Here the CDR3 reads CASSLITGDGYTF. The CDR3 DNA is TGTGCCAGCAGTTTAATCACAGGAGATGGCTACACCTTC.

This clone has more than one count but fewer than ten. For the CDR3, the DNA is TGCGCCAGCAGCCTCGCAGGGGGCAGCTACGAGCAGTACTTC. As protein: CASSLAGGSYEQYF. The rearrangement links TRBV5-1 to TRBJ2-7, with 8 nucleotides matching TRBD1. Germline V CDR1 and CDR2: SGHRS, YFSETQ. The CDR3 has 14 amino acids. The V gene end was trimmed by 4 bases and the J gene end by 3 bases; junction bases not matched to a gene: 6.

The CDR3 DNA reads TGTGCCGCAATAGGGGTTCGTTCCCACGAGCAGTACTTC. Translation: CAAIGVRSHEQYF. The chain carries TRBV6-5 and TRBJ2-7; D might be TRBD1 (5 bases). Trimming pared 11 bases from V and 5 bases from J, leaving 19 bases between. The CDR3 has 13 residues. Per germline, CDR1 MNHEY and CDR2 SVGAGI.